These 13 T cell receptor beta chains were sequenced from one sample in a study of T cells in Graves' hyperthyroidism and ophthalmopathy. TCR beta CDR3 regions were amplified from RNA transcripts. The TCR CDR3 first-round RT-PCR relied on the HTBI primer set. One entry per CDR3 protein, called by TCRdb with MiXCR from the multiplex PCR reads. The table shows almost 500,000 distinct CDR3 sequences, with 22% occurring only once. The sample taken for sequencing was blood. The receptors originated from a woman in her 70s with Graves' ophthalmopathy.

Only a few counts were recorded for this clonotype. This rearrangement joins TRBV29-1 to TRBJ2-7, with 12 bases aligning to TRBD2. This CDR3 comprises 13 residues. V dropped 4 bases and J dropped 7; count of bases not matched to a gene: 5. Germline V gene sequence: CDR1 SQVTM, CDR2 ANQGSEA. The CDR3 region is CSVVTSGRWEQYF. The CDR3 DNA reads TGCAGCGTTGTCACTAGCGGGAGGTGGGAGCAGTACTTC.

This clonotype was counted ten times or more. The J gene is TRBJ2-1, the V gene TRBV2; D gene unclear. Germline V gene data show CDR1 as SNHLY and CDR2 as FYNNEI. Trimming pared 7 bases from V and 10 bases from J, leaving 14 bases between. The CDR3 sequence is 12 residues long. The CDR3 nucleotides read TGTGCCAGCAACGTCGTGCTCTCGGAGCAGTTCTTC. Protein sequence: CASNVVLSEQFF.

V is TRBV6-2 or TRBV6-3 and J is TRBJ2-7, with 7 bases lining up with TRBD1. Germline V gene sequence: CDR1 MNHEY, CDR2 SVGEGT. This CDR3 contains 12 residues. The junction had 4 bases not matched to a gene; V was cut back by 5 bases and J by 6 bases. The CDR3, as DNA: TGTGCCAGCAGTCCTCGACAGGGCGAGCAGTACTTC. It codes for CASSPRQGEQYF.

The chain is built from TRBV6-2 or TRBV6-3 and TRBJ2-3, with 7 bases lining up with TRBD2. Trimming removed 2 bases from V and 6 bases from J; junction bases left unmatched: 11. Germline lookup yields CDR1 MNHEY and CDR2 SVGEGT. The CDR3 totals 16 residues. The CDR3 DNA is TGTGCCAGCAGTTACCCCCTCTTCGCGGGAGCGGATACGCAGTATTTT. Translated: CASSYPLFAGADTQYF.

The table lists this clonotype with a few counts. V gene TRBV3-1 combines with J gene TRBJ2-5; either TRBD1 or TRBD2 may supply D (7 bases each). Germline CDR1 LGHDT, CDR2 YNNKEL (reference sequence). V was shortened by 7 bases and J by 4 bases, with 16 bases between the two germline ends. There are 14 residues in the CDR3. The DNA of the CDR3 is TGTGCCAGCACCTCAGGGGGGGGCAGAGAGACCCAGTACTTC. Translating it yields CASTSGGGRETQYF.

The chain has TRBV2 and TRBJ1-1; no definite D call. The CDR3 covers 13 residues. Trimming pared 4 bases from V and 1 base from J, leaving 7 bases between. CDR1 and CDR2 from the germline V gene are SNHLY and FYNNEI. CDR3 in amino acids: CASSVSQNTEAFF. DNA of the CDR3: TGTGCCAGCAGTGTATCACAGAACACTGAAGCTTTCTTT.

There are a few counts of this clonotype. The rearrangement uses TRBV28 and TRBJ1-3, with D tentatively TRBD1 (6 bases). CDR3 length: 14 residues. With 6 bases removed from V and 0 bases from J, the gap between germline ends came to 9 bases. Germline CDR1 and CDR2: MDHEN and SYDVKM. The CDR3 coding sequence is TGTGCCAGCAGGACAGGCGGCTCTGGAAACACCATATATTTT. Translating it yields CASRTGGSGNTIYF. Supplemented by reference TRBV28 and TRBJ1-3, the full variable domain reads DVKVTQSSRYLVKRTGEKVFLECVQDMDHENMFWYRQDPGLGLRLIYFSYDVKMKEKGDIPEGYSVSREKKERFSLILESASTNQTSMYLCASRTGGSGNTIYFGEGSWLTVV.

About this clonotype itself: A much larger clone differs by one base, so this may be a read error. V is TRBV2 and J is TRBJ1-5; possible D gene TRBD1, 5 bases. The CDR3 is made up of 15 amino acids. Germline values: CDR1 SNHLY, CDR2 FYNNEI. V was clipped by 6 bases and J by 9 bases, with 21 bases between them. The CDR3 DNA reads TGTGCCAGCAGGGAGGGCGCGGGGCGCGAGCGGCCCCAGCATTTT. It is translated as CASREGAGRERPQHF.

Only a few counts were recorded for this clonotype. The chain joins TRBV28 to TRBJ2-3; D unresolved. This CDR3 comprises 14 residues. Germline CDR1 MDHEN, CDR2 SYDVKM. V lost 4 bases and J 2 bases, leaving 10 bases between the germline ends. In DNA form, the CDR3 reads TGTGCCAGCAGTTCCGGACGGTTCACAGATACGCAGTATTTT. Translating gives CASSSGRFTDTQYF.

The rearrangement links TRBV19 to TRBJ1-2; D possibly corresponds to TRBD1 (5 bases). The CDR3 is 13 amino acids. The V end was cut by 4 bases, the J end by 7 bases, with 13 bases between. Germline V gives CDR1 LNHDA, CDR2 SQIVND (reference sequence). The CDR3 sequence is CASSTRQISGYTF. CDR3 DNA: TGTGCCAGTAGTACCCGACAGATATCTGGCTACACCTTC.

V gene TRBV25-1 combines with J gene TRBJ1-2; 9 bases align to TRBD1. Germline V gene data show CDR1 as MGHDK and CDR2 as SYGVNS. The CDR3 sequence is 13 residues long. The V and J ends lost 6 bases and 6 bases, in that order; junction bases with no gene match: 5. CDR3: CASRGQGQDGYTF. The CDR3 bases are TGTGCCAGCAGAGGACAGGGGCAGGATGGCTACACCTTC.

This clonotype was counted many times. CDR3 region: CAWKRDGDSPLHF. The CDR3 region has the DNA TGTGCCTGGAAGAGGGACGGCGATTCACCCCTCCACTTT. The chain recombines TRBV30 with TRBJ1-6, with D possibly being TRBD1 (5 bases). The germline V gene encodes CDR1 GTSNPN and CDR2 SVGIG (reference sequence). The CDR3 is 13 residues long. Trimming removed 4 bases at V and 8 bases at J, with 12 bases between.

The chain combines TRBV5-1 with TRBJ2-3; D possibly corresponds to TRBD1 (6 bases). Germline V gene sequence: CDR1 SGHRS, CDR2 YFSETQ. The CDR3 contains 12 residues. V lost 4 bases and J 6 bases, leaving 9 bases between the germline ends. The chain's CDR3 is CASSNTGDTQYF. DNA for the CDR3: TGCGCCAGCAGCAATACAGGGGATACGCAGTATTTT.